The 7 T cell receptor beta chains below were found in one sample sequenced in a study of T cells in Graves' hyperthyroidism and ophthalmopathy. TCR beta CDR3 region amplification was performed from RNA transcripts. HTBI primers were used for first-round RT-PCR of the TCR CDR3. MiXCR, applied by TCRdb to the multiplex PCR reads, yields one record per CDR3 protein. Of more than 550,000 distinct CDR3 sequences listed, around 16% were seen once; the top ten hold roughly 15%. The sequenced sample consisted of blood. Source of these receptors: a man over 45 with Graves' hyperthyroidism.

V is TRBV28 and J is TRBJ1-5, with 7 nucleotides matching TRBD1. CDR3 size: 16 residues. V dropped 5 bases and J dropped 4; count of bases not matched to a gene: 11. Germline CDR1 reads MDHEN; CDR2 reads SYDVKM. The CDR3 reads CASSGPRGARNQPQHF. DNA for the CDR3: TGTGCCAGCAGTGGACCCAGGGGGGCGCGGAATCAGCCCCAGCATTTT.

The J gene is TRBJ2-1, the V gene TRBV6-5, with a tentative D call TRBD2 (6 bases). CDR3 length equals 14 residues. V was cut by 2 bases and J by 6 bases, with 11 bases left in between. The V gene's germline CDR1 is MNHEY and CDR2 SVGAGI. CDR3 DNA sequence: TGTGCCAGCAGTTACGATCTAGCGTCCAATGAGCAGTTCTTC. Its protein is CASSYDLASNEQFF.

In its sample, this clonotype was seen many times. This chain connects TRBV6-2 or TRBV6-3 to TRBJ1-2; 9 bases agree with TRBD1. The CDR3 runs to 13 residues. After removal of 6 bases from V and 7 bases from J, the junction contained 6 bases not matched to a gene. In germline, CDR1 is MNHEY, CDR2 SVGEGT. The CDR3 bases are TGTGCCAGCAGAGCCGGACAGGGGAGTGGCTACACCTTC. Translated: CASRAGQGSGYTF.

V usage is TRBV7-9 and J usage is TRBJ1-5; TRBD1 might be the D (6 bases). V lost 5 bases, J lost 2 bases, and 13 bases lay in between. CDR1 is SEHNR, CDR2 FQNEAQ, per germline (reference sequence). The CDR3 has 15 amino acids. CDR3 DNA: TGTGCCAGCAGCGCACAGGGTGTAGGCAATCAGCCCCAGCATTTT. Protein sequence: CASSAQGVGNQPQHF.

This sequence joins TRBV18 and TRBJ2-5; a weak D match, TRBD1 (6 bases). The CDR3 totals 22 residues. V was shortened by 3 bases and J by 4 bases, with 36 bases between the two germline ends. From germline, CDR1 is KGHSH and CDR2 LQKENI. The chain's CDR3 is CASSPPPGGLEDRSSFSETQYF. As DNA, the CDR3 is TGTGCCAGCTCACCTCCACCGGGCGGTTTGGAAGACAGGAGTTCCTTCTCAGAGACCCAGTACTTC.

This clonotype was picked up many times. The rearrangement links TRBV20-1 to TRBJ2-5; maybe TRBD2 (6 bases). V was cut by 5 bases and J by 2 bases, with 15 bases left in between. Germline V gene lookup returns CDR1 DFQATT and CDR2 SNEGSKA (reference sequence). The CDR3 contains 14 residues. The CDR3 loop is CSAPPRGGQETQYF. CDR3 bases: TGCAGTGCTCCACCACGGGGAGGTCAAGAGACCCAGTACTTC.

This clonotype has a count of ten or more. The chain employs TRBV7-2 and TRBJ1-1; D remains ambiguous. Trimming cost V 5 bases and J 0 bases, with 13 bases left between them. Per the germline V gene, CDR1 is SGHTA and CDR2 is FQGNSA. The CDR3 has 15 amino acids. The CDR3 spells CASSRPGPLNTEAFF. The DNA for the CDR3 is TGTGCCAGCAGCCGACCTGGACCGCTGAACACTGAAGCTTTCTTT.